These 18 T cell receptor beta chains were all obtained from the same sample, sequenced in a study of cytomegalovirus exposure and HLA in healthy donors. 13 Jbeta primers and 60 Vbeta primers were used for the PCR. Libraries were prepared by immunoSEQ multiplex PCR; TCRdb keeps only in-frame clonotypes and omits some of them. The data contain 110,000 to 150,000 clones, under 80% of them singletons. Sequenced material: PBMCs. The receptors here all came from a woman in her forties or fifties in good health and CMV-seropositive.

This chain links TRBV6-1 with TRBJ2-5; 7 nucleotides align to TRBD2. The CDR3 runs to 15 residues. J was trimmed by 5 bases and V by 4 bases; bases with no gene match: 10. Germline CDR1 and CDR2: MNHNS and SASEGT. The CDR3 sequence is CASSVVRLALETQYF. The CDR3 region has the DNA TGTGCCAGCAGTGTCGTAAGACTAGCTCTGGAGACCCAGTACTTC.

The chain joins TRBV21-1 to TRBJ1-2. TRBV21-1 is recorded as a pseudogene. The length of the CDR3 is 16 residues. The CDR3 bases are TGTGCCAGCAGCAGATTTGGGAGGGCCTCCCGAAAAGGCTACACCTTC. Translated, it gives CASSRFGRASRKGYTF.

This chain uses TRBV5-4 with TRBJ1-4; D not resolved. Germline CDR1 and CDR2: SGHNT and YYREEE (reference sequence). CDR3 size: 14 residues. Trimming removed 0 bases from V and 12 bases from J, with 15 bases in between. This CDR3 reads CASSLVGPGQELFF. CDR3 nucleotides: TGTGCCAGCAGCTTGGTGGGTCCCGGTCAGGAACTGTTTTTT.

CDR3 nucleotides: TGTGCCAGCAGCAAAGGGATAGGGGGGGTTCTTGGAAACACCATATATTTT. As protein: CASSKGIGGVLGNTIYF. The V call is TRBV21-1, the J call TRBJ1-3. TRBV21-1 represents a pseudogene. This CDR3 is built from 17 residues.

The chain combines TRBV27 with TRBJ2-1; 9 bases are a match to TRBD1. Unmatched junction bases numbered 13, after V lost 4 bases and J lost 9 bases. CDR3 length: 16 amino acids. Germline loops: CDR1 MNHEY, CDR2 SMNVEV (reference sequence). The CDR3 DNA reads as TGTGCCAGCAGTTCCAACCCCGACAGGGGGATCAGTGAGCAGTTCTTC. This translates into CASSSNPDRGISEQFF.

The chain has TRBV11-2 and TRBJ1-1; 8 bases fit TRBD1. The CDR3 has 15 residues. Germline CDR1 and CDR2: SGHAT and FQNNGV. The V and J ends lost 7 bases and 5 bases, in that order; junction bases with no gene match: 12. CDR3 sequence reads: CASKPGRGRRTEAFF. The CDR3 coding sequence is TGTGCCAGCAAGCCCGGCAGGGGGCGACGAACTGAAGCTTTCTTT.

This chain joins TRBV27 and TRBJ2-5; unclear D gene. The CDR3 has 15 amino acids. The ends were cut back, 4 bases at V and 1 base at J, with 13 bases in the middle. The V gene's germline CDR1 is MNHEY and CDR2 SMNVEV (reference sequence). CDR3 nucleotides: TGTGCCAGCAGTTCCCCCACCAGGTTCCAAGAGACCCAGTACTTC. It codes for CASSSPTRFQETQYF.

This clone was seen once. The chain uses TRBV5-4 and TRBJ2-3; 7 nucleotides match TRBD1. CDR3 length equals 15 residues. The V gene end was trimmed by 3 bases and the J gene end by 5 bases; junction bases not matched to a gene: 9. CDR1 SGHNT and CDR2 YYREEE come from the germline V gene (reference sequence). The CDR3 reads CASSSRDRLGDTQYF. The CDR3 region has the DNA TGTGCCAGCAGCTCTCGGGACAGACTGGGAGATACGCAGTATTTT.

The gene calls are TRBV30 and TRBJ2-1; weak D call: TRBD1 (6 bases). There are 12 residues in the CDR3. Germline CDR1 is GTSNPN and CDR2 is SVGIG (reference sequence). V lost 2 bases to trimming and J lost 9 bases, with 11 bases between them. The CDR3 DNA is TGTGCCTGGAGTATAAGGGGGACTGAGCAGTTCTTC. Its protein product is CAWSIRGTEQFF.

V gene TRBV27 combines with J gene TRBJ1-2; D remains unclear. V was clipped by 2 bases and J by 3 bases, with 10 bases between them. CDR1 is MNHEY and CDR2 is SMNVEV in the germline V gene (reference sequence). The CDR3 has 14 residues. In DNA form, the CDR3 reads TGTGCCAGCAGTTTAACACCACGGGACTATGGCTACACCTTC. It specifies CASSLTPRDYGYTF.

The J gene is TRBJ1-2, the V gene TRBV27; 7 nucleotides agree with TRBD1. This CDR3 contains 13 residues. V lost 5 bases and J lost 5; bases outside the gene matches: 5. Per the germline V gene, CDR1 is MNHEY and CDR2 is SMNVEV (reference sequence). The CDR3 nucleotides read TGTGCCAGCAGTGAGGACAGGAGTTATGGCTACACCTTC. Protein: CASSEDRSYGYTF.

This clone was counted a few times. V and J are TRBV7-6 and TRBJ2-5, with D possibly TRBD1 on 5 matching bases. The CDR3 has 16 residues. The germline V and J ends were trimmed by 1 base and 1 base, with 13 bases remaining between them. Germline V gene data show CDR1 as SGHVS and CDR2 as FNYEAQ. The CDR3 loop reads CASSLGSWGLQETQYF. The CDR3 DNA reads TGTGCCAGCAGCTTAGGATCTTGGGGCCTCCAAGAGACCCAGTACTTC.

J is TRBJ2-1 and V is TRBV7-6; 9 bases fit TRBD1. Germline CDR1 SGHVS, CDR2 FNYEAQ. J was trimmed by 8 bases and V by 4 bases; bases with no gene match: 6. The CDR3 is 14 amino acids. The CDR3 loop reads CASSSQGAFDEQFF. CDR3 nucleotides: TGTGCCAGCAGCTCACAGGGGGCTTTCGATGAGCAGTTCTTC.

This clone has only one observation. The V gene is TRBV15, the J gene TRBJ2-2, with D maybe TRBD1 (5 bases). The V gene lost 1 base and the J gene lost 7 bases, with 13 bases spanning the gap. The CDR3 is 15 residues long. Per germline, CDR1 LNHNV and CDR2 YYDKDF (reference sequence). The chain's CDR3 is CATSRALTGGGELFF. In nucleotides, the CDR3 is TGTGCCACCAGCAGAGCCTTAACAGGTGGCGGGGAGCTGTTTTTT.

J is TRBJ2-7 and V is TRBV9; D is undetermined. The CDR3 consists of 13 residues. Looked up from germline, CDR1 is SGDLS and CDR2 is YYNGEE. V lost 0 bases to trimming and J lost 9 bases, with 13 bases between them. The CDR3 region is CASSVDPDVRQYF. CDR3 nucleotides: TGTGCCAGCAGCGTAGATCCAGATGTACGGCAGTACTTC.

This clone was counted between two and nine times. The CDR3 here is CASRLESSGLAGGQKDTQYF. As DNA, the CDR3 is TGTGCAAGTCGCTTAGAATCGTCGGGACTAGCGGGGGGCCAGAAGGATACGCAGTATTTT. The chain couples TRBV12-2 to TRBJ2-3; the table assigns TRBD2, which was not confirmed against the DNA. TRBV12-2 is recorded as a pseudogene. The length of the CDR3 is 20 residues.

This chain connects TRBV2 to TRBJ1-3, with unresolved D. The CDR3 contains 16 residues. Between the trimmed V and J ends, which lost 8 bases and 0 bases, there was a span of 17 bases. CDR1 is SNHLY and CDR2 is FYNNEI in the germline V gene. The chain's CDR3 is CASRRTPSLSGNTIYF. The CDR3 DNA follows: TGTGCCAGCCGGAGGACTCCAAGCCTCTCTGGAAACACCATATATTTT.

The chain links TRBV28 to TRBJ1-1; 7 bases align to TRBD1. The length of the CDR3 is 14 residues. Germline V gene data show CDR1 as MDHEN and CDR2 as SYDVKM. The V segment lost 3 bases and the J segment 4 bases; nucleotides outside the gene matches: 5. Here the CDR3 reads CASSFSGGSTEAFF. Written as DNA, the CDR3 is TGTGCCAGCAGTTTCTCAGGGGGAAGCACTGAAGCTTTCTTT.